The 14 T cell receptor beta chains below all came from one sample that was sequenced in a study of T cells in Graves' hyperthyroidism and ophthalmopathy. From RNA transcripts, TCR beta CDR3 regions were amplified. HTBI primers were the set used in a first-round RT-PCR of the TCR CDR3. TCRdb independently ran MiXCR on the multiplex PCR reads; one entry per CDR3 protein. In the table there are some 510,000 distinct CDR3 sequences, around 21% of which are singletons. The sequenced sample consisted of blood. The receptors come from a man aged 18 to 29 with Graves' hyperthyroidism.

The chain carries TRBV4-2 and TRBJ1-2, with 7 positions matching TRBD1. Trimming cost V 1 base and J 6 bases; bases outside gene matches: 5. The CDR3 sequence is 14 residues long. Looked up from germline, CDR1 is LGHNA and CDR2 is YNFKEQ. The CDR3 DNA is TGTGCCAGCAGCCAAGTAACAGGGGATGATGGCTACACCTTC. Its translation is CASSQVTGDDGYTF.

The J gene is TRBJ1-5, the V gene TRBV6-1; no definite D call. V dropped 5 bases and J dropped 0 bases, with 11 bases sitting between them. Germline V gene sequence: CDR1 MNHNS, CDR2 SASEGT. The CDR3 has 15 residues. Here the CDR3 reads CASSPNYGSNQPQHF. In nucleotides, the CDR3 is TGTGCCAGCAGTCCCAACTACGGTAGCAATCAGCCCCAGCATTTT.

A few counts support this clonotype. This CDR3 is missing its conserved last phenylalanine or tryptophan, likely due to a read error. The rearrangement links TRBV11-1 to TRBJ2-7, with TRBD1 identical over 9 bases. Trimming removed 4 bases from V and 2 bases from J; junction bases left unmatched: 12. Germline V lookup: CDR1 SGHAT, CDR2 FQDESV (reference sequence). The CDR3 loop spans 17 amino acids. The CDR3 region has the DNA TGTGCCAGCAGCTCAGAGAACCGGGACAGGGCTCCCTACGAGCAGTACCTC. Its translation: CASSSENRDRAPYEQYL.

The chain is built from TRBV10-3 and TRBJ1-6; D uncertain. CDR3 length: 14 amino acids. Per germline, CDR1 ENHRY and CDR2 SYGVKD. V was pared by 2 bases and J by 7 bases, with 9 bases between. In nucleotides, the CDR3 is TGTGCCATCAGTGAGGAGGGATCCAATTCACCCCTCCACTTT. Protein: CAISEEGSNSPLHF.

This clonotype was recorded a few times. The gene calls are TRBV9 and TRBJ1-5, with TRBD1 as a possible D gene (6 bases). CDR3 size: 14 residues. V shed 3 bases and J shed 6 bases, with 13 bases lying between them. Germline CDR1 SGDLS, CDR2 YYNGEE. This chain's CDR3 is CASSETRGGQPQHF. The CDR3 DNA reads as TGTGCCAGCAGCGAAACCAGGGGTGGTCAGCCCCAGCATTTT.

A few counts support this clonotype. The chain is built from TRBV9 and TRBJ2-2; 9 bases agree with TRBD2. Trimming removed 0 bases from V and 4 bases from J; junction bases left unmatched: 16. This CDR3 is 20 amino acids long. The germline gives CDR1 SGDLS, CDR2 YYNGEE. This chain's CDR3 is CASSVGVVAGEVKGTGELFF. DNA for the CDR3: TGTGCCAGCAGCGTAGGAGTGGTAGCGGGAGAAGTAAAGGGCACCGGGGAGCTGTTTTTT.

This clonotype has at least ten counts. The V gene is TRBV19, the J gene TRBJ1-1, with D possibly matching TRBD1 (5 bases). The CDR3 has 15 amino acids. Germline assignment: CDR1 LNHDA and CDR2 SQIVND (reference sequence). V was clipped by 7 bases and J by 1 base, with 16 bases between them. CDR3 DNA: TGTGCCAGTAAGGCCCCGGGACGCCAGAACACTGAAGCTTTCTTT. This translates into CASKAPGRQNTEAFF. Full variable domain (outside the CDR3, taken from reference TRBV19 and TRBJ1-1): DGGITQSPKYLFRKEGQNVTLSCEQNLNHDAMYWYRQDPGQGLRLIYYSQIVNDFQKGDIAEGYSVSREKKESFPLTVTSAQKNPTAFYLCASKAPGRQNTEAFFGQGTRLTVV.

This clonotype was recorded a few times. V is TRBV5-1 and J is TRBJ1-6, with D possibly being TRBD1 (5 bases). The germline V and J ends were trimmed by 0 bases and 4 bases, with 11 bases remaining between them. The germline V gene encodes CDR1 SGHRS and CDR2 YFSETQ. The CDR3 runs 16 residues. The CDR3 DNA follows: TGCGCCAGCAGCTTGGCCGGGACGCGGTATAATTCACCCCTCCACTTT. It translates to CASSLAGTRYNSPLHF.

The J gene is TRBJ1-2, the V gene TRBV20-1; D remains ambiguous. The length of the CDR3 is 13 residues. Germline V lookup: CDR1 DFQATT, CDR2 SNEGSKA (reference sequence). V lost 7 bases, J lost 4 bases, and 16 bases lay in between. CDR3 sequence (DNA): TGCAGTGGACCCAGGCGGACCGGCTATGGCTACACCTTC. Translation gives CSGPRRTGYGYTF.

This clonotype showed up many times. The chain carries TRBV28 and TRBJ2-7; a weak D match, TRBD1 (6 bases). The V gene lost 9 bases and the J gene lost 5 bases, with 23 bases spanning the gap. From germline, CDR1 is MDHEN and CDR2 SYDVKM. The CDR3 loop spans 15 amino acids. The CDR3 DNA sequence: TGTGCCAGTGCAGTTCCCAAAGGGACAATCCACGAGCAGTACTTC. Encoded protein: CASAVPKGTIHEQYF.

The chain links TRBV28 to TRBJ2-7, with unresolved D. The CDR3 covers 12 residues. Germline V gene data show CDR1 as MDHEN and CDR2 as SYDVKM. V lost 7 bases to trimming and J lost 4 bases, with 11 bases between them. CDR3 residues: CASTSTRYEQYF. The CDR3 DNA follows: TGTGCCAGCACCTCTACTCGATACGAGCAGTACTTC.

This clonotype has ten or more counts. The chain employs TRBV20-1 and TRBJ1-5; D perhaps matches TRBD1 (5 bases). Germline V gene sequence: CDR1 DFQATT, CDR2 SNEGSKA (reference sequence). CDR3 length: 15 amino acids. The ends were cut back, 3 bases at V and 7 bases at J, with 19 bases in the middle. The CDR3 nucleotides are TGCAGTGCTAGCCGCGGGGCAGGGACGGGACAGCCCCAGCATTTT. This encodes CSASRGAGTGQPQHF.

This clonotype was seen only a few times. The V and J genes are TRBV24-1 and TRBJ2-7; 7 bases are a match to TRBD1. From germline, CDR1 is KGHDR and CDR2 SFDVKD. The trim removed 10 bases at V and 7 bases at J, leaving 3 bases unmatched. This CDR3 spans 10 amino acids. CDR3 residues: CATTGEEQYF. The CDR3 coding sequence is TGTGCCACTACAGGGGAAGAGCAGTACTTC.

This clonotype occurred many times. The J gene is TRBJ1-2, the V gene TRBV28; 7 nucleotides line up with TRBD1. CDR1 is MDHEN and CDR2 is SYDVKM in the germline V gene. V trimming: 5 bases; J trimming: 2 bases; junction bases outside the gene matches: 5. The CDR3 is made up of 14 amino acids. The CDR3 sequence: CASSPWTGNYGYTF. The CDR3 nucleotides read TGTGCCAGCAGTCCCTGGACAGGAAACTATGGCTACACCTTC.